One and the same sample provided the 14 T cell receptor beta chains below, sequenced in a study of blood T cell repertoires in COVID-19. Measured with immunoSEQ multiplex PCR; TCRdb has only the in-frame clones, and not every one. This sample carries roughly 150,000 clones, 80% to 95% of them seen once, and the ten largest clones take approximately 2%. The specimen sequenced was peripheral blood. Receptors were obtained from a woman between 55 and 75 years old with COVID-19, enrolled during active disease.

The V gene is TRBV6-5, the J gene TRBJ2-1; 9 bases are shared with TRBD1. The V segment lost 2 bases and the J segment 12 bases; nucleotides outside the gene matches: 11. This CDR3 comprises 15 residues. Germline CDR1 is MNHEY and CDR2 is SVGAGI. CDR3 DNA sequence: TGTGCCAGCAGTTACGAGGGTTGGGACAGGGAGGTGCAGTTCTTC. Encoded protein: CASSYEGWDREVQFF.

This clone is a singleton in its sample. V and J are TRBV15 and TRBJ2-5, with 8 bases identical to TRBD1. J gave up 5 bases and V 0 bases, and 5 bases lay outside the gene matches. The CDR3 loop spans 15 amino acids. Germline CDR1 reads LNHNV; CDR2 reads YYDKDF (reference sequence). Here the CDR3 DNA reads TGTGCCACCAGCAGAGACAGGGGGCTGGCGGAGACCCAGTACTTC. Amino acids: CATSRDRGLAETQYF.

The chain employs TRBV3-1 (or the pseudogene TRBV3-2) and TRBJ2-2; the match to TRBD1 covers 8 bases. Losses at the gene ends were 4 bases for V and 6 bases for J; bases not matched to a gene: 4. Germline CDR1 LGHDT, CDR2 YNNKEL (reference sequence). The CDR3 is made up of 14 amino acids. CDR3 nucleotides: TGTGCCAGCAGCCCTATGGACAGGGCCGGGGAGCTGTTTTTT. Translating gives CASSPMDRAGELFF.

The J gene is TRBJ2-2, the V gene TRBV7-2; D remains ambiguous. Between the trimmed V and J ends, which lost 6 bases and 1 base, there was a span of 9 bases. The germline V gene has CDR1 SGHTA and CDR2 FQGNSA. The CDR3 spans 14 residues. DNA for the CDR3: TGTGCCAGCAGGCACCCGGGGAACACCGGGGAGCTGTTTTTT. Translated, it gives CASRHPGNTGELFF.

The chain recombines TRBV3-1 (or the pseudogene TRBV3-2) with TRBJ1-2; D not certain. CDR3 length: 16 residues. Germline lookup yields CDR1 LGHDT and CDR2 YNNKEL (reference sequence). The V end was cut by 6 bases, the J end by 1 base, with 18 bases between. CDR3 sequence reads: CASSQRGGAFNYGYTF. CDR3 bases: TGTGCCAGCAGTCAACGGGGTGGAGCTTTTAACTATGGCTACACCTTC.

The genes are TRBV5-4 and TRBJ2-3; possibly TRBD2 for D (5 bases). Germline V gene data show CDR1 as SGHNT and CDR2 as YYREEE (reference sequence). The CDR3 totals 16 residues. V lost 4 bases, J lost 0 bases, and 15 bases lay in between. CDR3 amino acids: CASSRPSERSTDTQYF. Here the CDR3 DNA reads TGTGCCAGCAGCCGGCCGTCGGAGCGGAGCACAGATACGCAGTATTTT.

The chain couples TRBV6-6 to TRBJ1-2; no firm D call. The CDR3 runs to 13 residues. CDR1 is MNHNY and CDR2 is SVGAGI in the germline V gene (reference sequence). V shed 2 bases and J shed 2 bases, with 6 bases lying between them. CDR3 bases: TGTGCCAGCAGTTACCGTAGCAACTATGGCTACACCTTC. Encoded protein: CASSYRSNYGYTF.

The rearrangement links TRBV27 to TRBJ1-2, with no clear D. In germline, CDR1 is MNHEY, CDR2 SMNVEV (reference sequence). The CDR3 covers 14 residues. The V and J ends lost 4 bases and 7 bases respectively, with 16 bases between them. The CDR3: CASSSPLASIGYTF. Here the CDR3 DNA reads TGTGCCAGCAGTTCCCCCCTGGCCTCGATTGGCTACACCTTC.

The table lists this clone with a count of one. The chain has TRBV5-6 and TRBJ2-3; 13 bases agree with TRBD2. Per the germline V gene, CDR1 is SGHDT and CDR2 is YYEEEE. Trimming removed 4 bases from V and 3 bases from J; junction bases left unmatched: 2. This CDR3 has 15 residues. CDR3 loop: CASSVTSGGTDTQYF. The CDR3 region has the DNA TGTGCCAGCAGCGTGACTAGCGGGGGGACAGATACGCAGTATTTT.

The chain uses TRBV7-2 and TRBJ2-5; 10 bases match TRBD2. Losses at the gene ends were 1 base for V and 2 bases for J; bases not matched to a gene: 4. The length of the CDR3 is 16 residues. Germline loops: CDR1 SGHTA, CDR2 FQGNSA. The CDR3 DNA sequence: TGTGCCAGCAGCTTAGGGCTAGCGGGGGATCAAGAGACCCAGTACTTC. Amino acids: CASSLGLAGDQETQYF.

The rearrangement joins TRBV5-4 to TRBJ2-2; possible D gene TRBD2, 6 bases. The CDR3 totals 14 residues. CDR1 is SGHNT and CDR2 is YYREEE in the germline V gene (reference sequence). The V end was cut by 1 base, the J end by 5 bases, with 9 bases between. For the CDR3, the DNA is TGTGCCAGCAGCTTGCAAGGGAGGACCGGGGAGCTGTTTTTT. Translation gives CASSLQGRTGELFF.

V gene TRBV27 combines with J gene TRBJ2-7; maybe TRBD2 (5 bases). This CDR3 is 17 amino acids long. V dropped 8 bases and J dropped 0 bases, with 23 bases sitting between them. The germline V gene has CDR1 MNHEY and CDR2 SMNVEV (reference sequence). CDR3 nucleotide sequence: TGTGCCAGCTACCCGAGAAAGCAGACAACTAGCTCCTACGAGCAGTACTTC. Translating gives CASYPRKQTTSSYEQYF.

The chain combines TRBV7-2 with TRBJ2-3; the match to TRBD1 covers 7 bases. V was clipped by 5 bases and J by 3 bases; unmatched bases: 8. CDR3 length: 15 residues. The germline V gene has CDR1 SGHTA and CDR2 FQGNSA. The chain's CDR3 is CASSLTGMITDTQYF. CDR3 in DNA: TGTGCCAGCAGCCTGACAGGGATGATAACAGATACGCAGTATTTT.

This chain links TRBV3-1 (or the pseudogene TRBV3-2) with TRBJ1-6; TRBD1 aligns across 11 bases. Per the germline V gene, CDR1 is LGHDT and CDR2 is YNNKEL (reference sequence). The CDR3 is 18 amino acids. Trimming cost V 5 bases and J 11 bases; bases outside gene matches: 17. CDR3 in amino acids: CASSINKSPAGQGAPLHF. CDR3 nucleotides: TGTGCCAGCAGCATCAACAAGTCTCCGGCGGGACAGGGGGCACCCCTCCACTTT.